What follows are 18 T cell receptor beta chains derived from one specimen sequenced in a study of monozygotic twins with cystic fibrosis. Assay used: immunoSEQ multiplex PCR; TCRdb lists only in-frame clones, some missing. The data hold 34,000 or so clones, with around 90% observed a single time. The specimen sequenced was blood. The receptors shown here come from a girl aged 2 to 9 with cystic fibrosis.

The genes are TRBV10-2 and TRBJ2-7; D might be TRBD1 (6 bases). The CDR3 runs 14 residues. V was pared by 5 bases and J by 2 bases, with 13 bases between. CDR1 and CDR2 from the germline V gene are WSHSY and SAAADI. CDR3 in DNA: TGCGCCAGCAGTAGCCCCCGGGACACCTACGAGCAGTACTTC. Translated: CASSSPRDTYEQYF.

J is TRBJ1-2 and V is TRBV19, with TRBD1 identical over 7 bases. From germline, CDR1 is LNHDA and CDR2 SQIVND (reference sequence). This CDR3 spans 14 amino acids. Trimming removed 5 bases from V and 2 bases from J; junction bases left unmatched: 5. The CDR3 nucleotides read TGTGCCAGTAGTTTCAGGGGGACGAACTATGGCTACACCTTC. Translated: CASSFRGTNYGYTF.

The chain links TRBV29-1 to TRBJ1-4; D gene unclear. The germline V and J ends were trimmed by 6 bases and 7 bases, with 15 bases remaining between them. CDR1 SQVTM and CDR2 ANQGSEA come from the germline V gene. The CDR3 runs to 13 residues. The DNA of the CDR3 is TGCAGCGTCACCGGGCTAGGAGGTGAAAAACTGTTTTTT. Residues: CSVTGLGGEKLFF.

In nucleotides, the CDR3 is TGTGCCAGCAGTTCCCAACAGACAGGGCTTTCGACAGATACGCAGTATTTT. It specifies CASSSQQTGLSTDTQYF. This chain uses TRBV27 with TRBJ2-3; 7 positions agree with TRBD1. Germline V gene sequence: CDR1 MNHEY, CDR2 SMNVEV (reference sequence). The CDR3 has 17 amino acids. Trimming took 4 bases from V and 3 from J; bases not matched to a gene: 13.

This clone was recorded only once. V and J are TRBV7-9 and TRBJ1-1; possibly TRBD1 for D (6 bases). Per germline, CDR1 SEHNR and CDR2 FQNEAQ (reference sequence). CDR3 length equals 15 residues. V was shortened by 5 bases and J by 1 base, with 14 bases between the two germline ends. The CDR3 DNA follows: TGTGCCAGCAGCCCAACCCGGACAGCGAACACTGAAGCTTTCTTT. Translation gives CASSPTRTANTEAFF. The full variable domain, in which reference TRBV7-9 and TRBJ1-1 provide the parts outside the CDR3, is DTGVSQNPRHKITKRGQNVTFRCDPISEHNRLYWYRQTLGQGPEFLTYFQNEAQLEKSRLLSDRFSAERPKGSFSTLEIQRTEQGDSAMYLCASSPTRTANTEAFFGQGTRLTVV.

This clone was picked up one time. The CDR3 region is CASSLLGPLGYEQYF. The DNA of the CDR3 is TGTGCCAGCAGCCTGCTCGGGCCCCTTGGCTACGAGCAGTACTTC. The chain carries TRBV7-2 and TRBJ2-7; D ambiguous. Trimming removed 5 bases at V and 3 bases at J, with 17 bases between. The CDR3 sequence is 15 residues long. Germline assignment: CDR1 SGHTA and CDR2 FQGNSA.

The chain couples TRBV6-5 to TRBJ2-7; no definite D call. Trimming left V 0 bases short and J 2 bases short, with 8 bases between. The CDR3 has 14 amino acids. Germline values: CDR1 MNHEY, CDR2 SVGAGI. CDR3 DNA sequence: TGTGCCAGCAGTTACTCGGGCCGAACCTACGAGCAGTACTTC. The encoded protein is CASSYSGRTYEQYF.

V is TRBV15 and J is TRBJ1-6; no firm D call. V was trimmed by 2 bases and J by 8 bases, leaving 19 bases between them. CDR1 and CDR2 from the germline V gene are LNHNV and YYDKDF (reference sequence). The CDR3 totals 17 residues. The CDR3: CATSRYKSPEIYSPLHF. The CDR3 nucleotides are TGTGCCACCAGCAGATACAAAAGCCCCGAAATATATTCACCCCTCCACTTT. Using reference TRBV15 and TRBJ1-6 for the parts outside the CDR3, the full variable domain is DAMVIQNPRYQVTQFGKPVTLSCSQTLNHNVMYWYQQKSSQAPKLLFHYYDKDFNNEADTPDNFQSRRPNTSFCFLDIRSPGLGDTAMYLCATSRYKSPEIYSPLHFGNGTRLTVT.

This chain joins TRBV27 and TRBJ2-7; no definite D call. This CDR3 region has 14 residues. With 5 bases removed from V and 0 bases from J, the gap between germline ends came to 11 bases. CDR1 and CDR2 (germline): MNHEY, SMNVEV (reference sequence). In DNA, the CDR3 is TGTGCCAGCAGTCCGCGACTGGGCTCCTACGAGCAGTACTTC. Protein sequence: CASSPRLGSYEQYF.

V is TRBV28 and J is TRBJ2-7, with 8 bases lining up with TRBD1. This CDR3 has 16 residues. Unmatched junction bases numbered 10, after V lost 2 bases and J lost 4 bases. CDR1 and CDR2 (germline): MDHEN, SYDVKM. CDR3 bases: TGTGCCAGCAGTTTAAGTCGGGCAGGGGGCGTATACGAGCAGTACTTC. Amino acid sequence: CASSLSRAGGVYEQYF.

The rearrangement links TRBV11-2 to TRBJ1-5; D ambiguous. Germline V lookup: CDR1 SGHAT, CDR2 FQNNGV. The CDR3 runs 15 residues. With 0 bases removed from V and 5 bases from J, the gap between germline ends came to 11 bases. In nucleotides, the CDR3 is TGTGCCAGCAGCTTAGATGGGAGCATGGATCAGCCCCAGCATTTT. It encodes CASSLDGSMDQPQHF. Full variable domain (missing parts from reference TRBV11-2 and TRBJ1-5): EAGVAQSPRYKIIEKRQSVAFWCNPISGHATLYWYQQILGQGPKLLIQFQNNGVVDDSQLPKDRFSAERLKGVDSTLKIQPAKLEDSAVYLCASSLDGSMDQPQHFGDGTRLSIL.

J is TRBJ2-2 and V is TRBV6-6; D is undetermined. This CDR3 has 14 residues. Trimming left V 2 bases short and J 0 bases short, with 4 bases between. CDR1 MNHNY and CDR2 SVGAGI come from the germline V gene (reference sequence). The CDR3: CASSYEPNTGELFF. The CDR3 DNA reads TGTGCCAGCAGTTACGAGCCGAACACCGGGGAGCTGTTTTTT.

The CDR3 coding sequence is TGTGCCAGCAGCGTAGGGGTTACAAACTACGAGCAGTACTTC. Its translation is CASSVGVTNYEQYF. The chain combines TRBV9 with TRBJ2-7, with unresolved D. CDR3 length equals 14 residues. Trimming cost V 0 bases and J 3 bases, with 10 bases left between them. Germline V gene lookup returns CDR1 SGDLS and CDR2 YYNGEE.

The chain has TRBV7-9 and TRBJ1-2; no definite D call. The CDR3 is made up of 14 amino acids. With 4 bases removed from V and 4 bases from J, the gap between germline ends came to 13 bases. Germline lookup yields CDR1 SEHNR and CDR2 FQNEAQ (reference sequence). The CDR3 region is CASSSDAILYGYTF. The CDR3, as DNA: TGTGCCAGCAGCTCGGACGCAATACTCTATGGCTACACCTTC.

CDR3 in amino acids: CASSQEAGTRHEQYF. The CDR3 DNA reads TGCGCCAGCAGCCAAGAAGCCGGGACCCGACACGAGCAGTACTTC. The genes are TRBV4-1 and TRBJ2-7, with D possibly being TRBD1 or TRBD2 (5 bases each). The V gene lost 0 bases and the J gene lost 5 bases, with 14 bases spanning the gap. CDR1 MGHRA and CDR2 YSYEKL come from the germline V gene. The CDR3 is 15 residues long.

The chain employs TRBV19 and TRBJ1-3; 9 bases fit TRBD1. Germline trimming cut 9 bases from V and 4 bases from J; bases unmatched to any gene: 13. The germline V gene has CDR1 LNHDA and CDR2 SQIVND (reference sequence). This CDR3 has 16 amino acids. The CDR3 loop reads CASTDRGDAAGNTIYF. The CDR3 region has the DNA TGTGCCAGCACGGACAGGGGCGATGCGGCGGGAAACACCATATATTTT.

The CDR3 here is CASSITSPGVSGNTIYF. DNA for the CDR3: TGTGCCAGTAGTATTACCTCCCCAGGGGTCTCTGGAAACACCATATATTTT. The chain links TRBV19 to TRBJ1-3, with D maybe TRBD1 (6 bases). The CDR3 sequence is 17 residues long. Germline values: CDR1 LNHDA, CDR2 SQIVND (reference sequence). Trimming took off 3 bases at V and 0 bases at J, with 15 bases between the two ends. The entire variable domain, with the rest obtained from reference TRBV19 and TRBJ1-3, is as follows: DGGITQSPKYLFRKEGQNVTLSCEQNLNHDAMYWYRQDPGQGLRLIYYSQIVNDFQKGDIAEGYSVSREKKESFPLTVTSAQKNPTAFYLCASSITSPGVSGNTIYFGEGSWLTVV.

The chain joins TRBV18 to TRBJ1-4, with D possibly being TRBD1 (6 bases). The length of the CDR3 is 14 residues. Germline V gene data show CDR1 as KGHSH and CDR2 as LQKENI. V was trimmed by 0 bases and J by 7 bases, leaving 9 bases between them. The CDR3 sequence is CASSPPDSSEKLFF. In DNA form, the CDR3 reads TGTGCCAGCTCACCACCGGACAGTTCTGAAAAACTGTTTTTT. Full variable domain (rest looked up from reference TRBV18 and TRBJ1-4): NAGVMQNPRHLVRRRGQEARLRCSPMKGHSHVYWYRQLPEEGLKFMVYLQKENIIDESGMPKERFSAEFPKEGPSILRIQQVVRGDSAAYFCASSPPDSSEKLFFGSGTQLSVL.